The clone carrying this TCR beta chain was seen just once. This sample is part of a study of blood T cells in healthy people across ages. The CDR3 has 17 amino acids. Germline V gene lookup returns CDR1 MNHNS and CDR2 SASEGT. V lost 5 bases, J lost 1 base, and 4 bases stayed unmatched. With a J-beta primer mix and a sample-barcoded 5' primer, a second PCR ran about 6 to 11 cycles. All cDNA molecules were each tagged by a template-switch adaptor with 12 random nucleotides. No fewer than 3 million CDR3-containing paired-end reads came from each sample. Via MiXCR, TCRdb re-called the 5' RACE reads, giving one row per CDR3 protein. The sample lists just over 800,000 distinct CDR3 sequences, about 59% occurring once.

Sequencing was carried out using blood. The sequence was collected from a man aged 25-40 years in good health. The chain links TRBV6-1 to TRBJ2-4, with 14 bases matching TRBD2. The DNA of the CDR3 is TGTGCCAGCAGTCCCGGACTAGCGGGGGGTGCCAAAAACATTCAGTACTTC. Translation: CASSPGLAGGAKNIQYF.